The 27 T cell receptor beta chains listed next were all sequenced from one sample in a study of blood T cell repertoires in COVID-19. Here immunoSEQ multiplex PCR was the method, and the copy in TCRdb shows in-frame clones only, minus some. The table shows 150,000 to 180,000 clones, with around 83% occurring only once. The material sequenced was peripheral blood. Receptor source: a woman aged 60-75 years with COVID-19, enrolled during active disease.

The chain has TRBV19 and TRBJ1-5, with D unclear. The CDR3 runs 16 residues. CDR1 LNHDA and CDR2 SQIVND come from the germline V gene (reference sequence). Trimming cost V 1 base and J 3 bases, with 13 bases left between them. CDR3 sequence: CASSIGSVDYNQPQHF. The CDR3 DNA sequence: TGTGCCAGTAGTATAGGGTCGGTGGACTACAATCAGCCCCAGCATTTT.

In this sample, this clone turned up a few times. The V gene is TRBV5-4, the J gene TRBJ1-2; D is perhaps TRBD1 (6 bases). The V gene lost 4 bases and the J gene lost 4 bases, with 17 bases spanning the gap. CDR1 is SGHNT and CDR2 is YYREEE in the germline V gene (reference sequence). The CDR3 is 15 residues long. The CDR3 DNA reads TGTGCCAGCAGCCACATAACAGGGTTAAGCTATGGCTACACCTTC. This translates into CASSHITGLSYGYTF.

The V call is TRBV10-2, the J call TRBJ2-2; 7 bases line up with TRBD1. Germline CDR1 reads WSHSY; CDR2 reads SAAADI. J lost 1 base, V lost 8 bases, and 13 bases had no gene match. The CDR3 contains 17 residues. CDR3 in amino acids: CASETPGGLRNTGELFF. As DNA, the CDR3 is TGCGCCAGCGAGACACCAGGGGGTCTAAGGAACACCGGGGAGCTGTTTTTT.

The V gene is TRBV6-5, the J gene TRBJ2-1; 7 positions agree with TRBD2. The junction had 7 bases not matched to a gene; V was cut back by 0 bases and J by 5 bases. The CDR3 has 16 residues. CDR1 MNHEY and CDR2 SVGAGI come from the germline V gene. CDR3 in amino acids: CASSYSGRPRNNEQFF. The DNA for the CDR3 is TGTGCCAGCAGTTACTCCGGGAGGCCCCGAAACAATGAGCAGTTCTTC.

This chain connects TRBV13 to TRBJ2-1; unclear D gene. CDR3 length equals 14 residues. V was clipped by 1 base and J by 5 bases, with 9 bases between them. In germline, CDR1 is PRHDT, CDR2 FYEKMQ (reference sequence). The CDR3 sequence: CASSLDSHNNEQFF. CDR3 sequence (DNA): TGTGCCAGCAGCTTAGATAGCCACAACAATGAGCAGTTCTTC.

The rearrangement joins TRBV7-2 to TRBJ1-2, with a possible D match to TRBD1 (6 bases). There are 15 residues in the CDR3. Germline V gene lookup returns CDR1 SGHTA and CDR2 FQGNSA. Between the trimmed V and J ends, which lost 5 bases and 9 bases, there was a span of 22 bases. CDR3 residues: CASSLGSVGALSYTF. The DNA for the CDR3 is TGTGCCAGCAGCCTAGGGTCTGTGGGGGCTTTGAGCTACACCTTC.

The V call is TRBV3-1 (or the pseudogene TRBV3-2), the J call TRBJ2-1; D gene ambiguous. Trimming pared 5 bases from V and 9 bases from J, leaving 14 bases between. The CDR3 has 13 residues. Germline V lookup: CDR1 LGHDT, CDR2 YNNKEL (reference sequence). CDR3 sequence (DNA): TGTGCCAGCAGCTCGCTTAGGAGATCTGAGCAGTTCTTC. Translation gives CASSSLRRSEQFF.

The chain is built from TRBV6-5 and TRBJ2-1; a possible D gene is TRBD1 (6 bases). CDR1 MNHEY and CDR2 SVGAGI come from the germline V gene. V was trimmed by 4 bases and J by 2 bases, leaving 12 bases between them. The CDR3 spans 15 residues. In DNA, the CDR3 is TGTGCCAGCAGTTCAGGGGCCCCAGCCTACAATGAGCAGTTCTTC. Translation gives CASSSGAPAYNEQFF.

The genes are TRBV5-1 and TRBJ1-6, with D tentatively TRBD1 (6 bases). The CDR3 consists of 18 residues. V shed 5 bases and J shed 0 bases, with 18 bases lying between them. Per the germline V gene, CDR1 is SGHRS and CDR2 is YFSETQ. The DNA of the CDR3 is TGCGCCAGCAGACCCGGGGGGGGCAGCAGCTCCTATAATTCACCCCTCCACTTT. Protein sequence: CASRPGGGSSSYNSPLHF.

The J gene is TRBJ1-1, the V gene TRBV7-3; D not resolved. V lost 3 bases and J 0 bases, leaving 5 bases between the germline ends. This CDR3 is 13 amino acids long. The V gene's germline CDR1 is SGHTA and CDR2 FQGTGA. The CDR3 loop is CASSFYLNTEAFF. The CDR3, as DNA: TGTGCCAGCAGCTTTTACTTGAACACTGAAGCTTTCTTT.

This clone was seen more than once but under ten times. The genes are TRBV6-5 and TRBJ1-2; maybe TRBD1 (5 bases). Trimming removed 6 bases at V and 2 bases at J, with 16 bases between. The CDR3 has 15 residues. Germline values: CDR1 MNHEY, CDR2 SVGAGI. This CDR3 reads CASRYLGGSNYGYTF. Written as DNA, the CDR3 is TGTGCCAGCAGGTACCTGGGGGGATCGAACTATGGCTACACCTTC.

This chain links TRBV11-1 with TRBJ1-1; D not resolved. The V gene lost 5 bases and the J gene lost 3 bases, with 16 bases spanning the gap. This CDR3 comprises 15 residues. Germline V gene sequence: CDR1 SGHAT, CDR2 FQDESV (reference sequence). CDR3 DNA sequence: TGTGCCAGCAGCGAAGACGGCCTTCAGGACACTGAAGCTTTCTTT. It encodes CASSEDGLQDTEAFF. The complete variable domain, with remaining parts taken from reference TRBV11-1 and TRBJ1-1, reads EAEVAQSPRYKITEKSQAVAFWCDPISGHATLYWYRQILGQGPELLVQFQDESVVDDSQLPKDRFSAERLKGVDSTLKIQPAELGDSAMYLCASSEDGLQDTEAFFGQGTRLTVV.

This clone has just a few counts. V and J are TRBV7-8 and TRBJ1-2; the D gene is possibly TRBD1 (5 bases). The CDR3 length is 15 residues. Germline loops: CDR1 SGHVS, CDR2 FQNEAQ. V was shortened by 5 bases and J by 3 bases, with 16 bases between the two germline ends. In nucleotides, the CDR3 is TGTGCCAGCAGCCATCTCCCGGGAGGGGACTATGGCTACACCTTC. Residues: CASSHLPGGDYGYTF.

The chain employs TRBV7-8 and TRBJ2-1, with 11 bases matching TRBD2. Germline V gene data show CDR1 as SGHVS and CDR2 as FQNEAQ. V gave up 1 base and J gave up 9 bases; unmatched junction bases: 8. There are 16 residues in the CDR3. The CDR3 region is CASSLGASGRFIEQFF. In DNA, the CDR3 is TGTGCCAGCAGCTTAGGTGCTAGCGGGAGGTTTATTGAGCAGTTCTTC.

The chain employs TRBV20-1 and TRBJ2-4; 8 bases are a match to TRBD2. The CDR3 spans 15 residues. Trimming removed 3 bases from V and 0 bases from J; junction bases left unmatched: 4. The V gene's germline CDR1 is DFQATT and CDR2 SNEGSKA (reference sequence). This chain's CDR3 is CSASPGGAAKNIQYF. The CDR3 DNA reads as TGCAGTGCTAGTCCCGGGGGGGCAGCCAAAAACATTCAGTACTTC.

The gene calls are TRBV3-1 (or the pseudogene TRBV3-2) and TRBJ1-1; D is undetermined. Germline V gene lookup returns CDR1 LGHDT and CDR2 YNNKEL (reference sequence). There are 12 residues in the CDR3. The germline V and J ends were trimmed by 7 bases and 0 bases, with 6 bases remaining between them. The CDR3 protein is CASISMNTEAFF. In DNA form, the CDR3 reads TGTGCCAGCATTTCAATGAACACTGAAGCTTTCTTT.

This rearrangement joins TRBV30 to TRBJ1-6; D gene unclear. This CDR3 region has 13 residues. Germline V gene data show CDR1 as GTSNPN and CDR2 as SVGIG (reference sequence). V lost 4 bases to trimming and J lost 7 bases, with 11 bases between them. The CDR3 sequence: CAWNGLLNSPLHF. The CDR3 DNA reads TGTGCCTGGAACGGGTTGTTAAATTCACCCCTCCACTTT.

The rearrangement links TRBV5-4 to TRBJ2-3; 8 bases fit TRBD1. Trimming cost V 3 bases and J 1 base; bases outside gene matches: 16. This CDR3 is built from 19 residues. Germline CDR1 and CDR2: SGHNT and YYREEE (reference sequence). Written as DNA, the CDR3 is TGTGCCAGCAGCTCCCTTTTCGAAAGGCGGACAGGGCGCACAGATACGCAGTATTTT. The encoded protein is CASSSLFERRTGRTDTQYF.

This clone was found once. CDR3 amino acids: CASSRSPGDYGYTF. CDR3 DNA sequence: TGTGCCAGCAGCCGTAGTCCAGGGGACTATGGCTACACCTTC. The J gene is TRBJ1-2, the V gene TRBV7-9; a possible D gene is TRBD1 (6 bases). CDR3 length: 14 residues. The V gene lost 5 bases and the J gene lost 3 bases, with 13 bases spanning the gap. Per germline, CDR1 SEHNR and CDR2 FQNEAQ (reference sequence).

This clone was found a few times. The V and J genes are TRBV2 and TRBJ2-2; 8 nucleotides align to TRBD1. The ends lost 6 bases at V and 6 bases at J; junction bases unmatched: 9. Germline lookup yields CDR1 SNHLY and CDR2 FYNNEI. There are 15 residues in the CDR3. The CDR3 DNA reads TGTGCCAGCAGCGGACTAAGGACAGGGCCCGGGGAGCTGTTTTTT. This gives the protein CASSGLRTGPGELFF.

CDR3 DNA: TGTGCCAGCTCCCGCGGGACAGGATCAAGGGAGCTGTTTTTT. Protein sequence: CASSRGTGSRELFF. J is TRBJ2-2 and V is TRBV18, with TRBD1 matching over 8 bases. The CDR3 spans 14 residues. The V gene's germline CDR1 is KGHSH and CDR2 LQKENI. The V and J ends lost 6 bases and 9 bases, in that order; junction bases with no gene match: 9. Complete variable domain (other parts from reference TRBV18 and TRBJ2-2): NAGVMQNPRHLVRRRGQEARLRCSPMKGHSHVYWYRQLPEEGLKFMVYLQKENIIDESGMPKERFSAEFPKEGPSILRIQQVVRGDSAAYFCASSRGTGSRELFFGEGSRLTVL.

The rearrangement links TRBV7-9 to TRBJ2-1; TRBD2 matches at 11 bases. There are 16 residues in the CDR3. CDR1 and CDR2 (germline): SEHNR, FQNEAQ (reference sequence). Losses at the gene ends were 4 bases for V and 8 bases for J; bases not matched to a gene: 10. The chain's CDR3 is CASSSRTSGYSDEQFF. The CDR3 nucleotides read TGTGCCAGCAGCTCCCGGACTAGCGGGTATTCGGATGAGCAGTTCTTC. The variable domain in full, completed from reference TRBV7-9 and TRBJ2-1, reads DTGVSQNPRHKITKRGQNVTFRCDPISEHNRLYWYRQTLGQGPEFLTYFQNEAQLEKSRLLSDRFSAERPKGSFSTLEIQRTEQGDSAMYLCASSSRTSGYSDEQFFGPGTRLTVL.

This clone was counted only a few times. V is TRBV19 and J is TRBJ1-1; tentatively, D is TRBD1 (5 bases). This CDR3 has 15 residues. Deletions cut 6 bases from V and 2 bases from J, with 16 bases between. CDR1 is LNHDA and CDR2 is SQIVND in the germline V gene (reference sequence). This CDR3 is CASRARGFRNTEAFF. CDR3 DNA sequence: TGTGCCAGTAGAGCACGGGGGTTTAGAAACACTGAAGCTTTCTTT.

The chain carries TRBV7-2 and TRBJ1-5, with TRBD1 matching 7 bases. With 4 bases clipped from V and 11 bases from J, the junction kept 17 bases outside the gene matches. This CDR3 region has 16 residues. Germline V lookup: CDR1 SGHTA, CDR2 FQGNSA. The CDR3 sequence is CASSSHGQVAGAAQHF. Here the CDR3 DNA reads TGTGCCAGCAGCTCTCATGGACAGGTCGCAGGGGCAGCCCAGCATTTT.

The gene calls are TRBV30 and TRBJ1-2; 8 positions match TRBD1. In germline, CDR1 is GTSNPN, CDR2 SVGIG (reference sequence). The CDR3 is made up of 13 amino acids. With V trimmed by 1 base and J by 7 bases, 5 bases remained unmatched. The CDR3 region has the DNA TGTGCCTGGAGTGAATCAGGGGGCGTTGGCTACACCTTC. This gives the protein CAWSESGGVGYTF.

The rearrangement joins TRBV12-5 to TRBJ1-3; possible D gene TRBD1, 6 bases. The germline CDR1 and CDR2 sequences are LGHNT and FRNRAP. V shed 6 bases and J shed 0 bases, with 15 bases lying between them. The CDR3 consists of 16 residues. The CDR3 sequence is CASGPGQQISGNTIYF. DNA of the CDR3: TGTGCTAGTGGACCCGGACAGCAGATCTCTGGAAACACCATATATTTT. The whole variable domain, remainder taken from reference TRBV12-5 and TRBJ1-3, is DARVTQTPRHKVTEMGQEVTMRCQPILGHNTVFWYRQTMMQGLELLAYFRNRAPLDDSGMPKDRFSAEMPDATLATLKIQPSEPRDSAVYFCASGPGQQISGNTIYFGEGSWLTVV.

The chain recombines TRBV9 with TRBJ2-5, with 14 bases matching TRBD2. Germline CDR1 is SGDLS and CDR2 is YYNGEE. This CDR3 has 16 residues. V gave up 3 bases and J gave up 2 bases; unmatched junction bases: 3. CDR3 sequence (DNA): TGTGCCAGCAGCGAGGGGACTAGCGGGAGACAAGAGACCCAGTACTTC. The encoded protein is CASSEGTSGRQETQYF.